This passage covers 21 T cell receptor beta chains from one sample sequenced in a study of OX40 agonist ivuxolimab in advanced cancers. The protocol was immunoSEQ multiplex PCR, while the TCRdb copy is restricted to in-frame clones and leaves out a portion. The profile shows roughly 18,000 clones, approximately 72% of them singletons. The sample was CD4+ or CD8+ T cells sorted from blood, taken in a trial of the OX40 agonist ivuxolimab. Receptors were obtained from an adult with an advanced solid tumor such as melanoma, head and neck, liver or kidney cancer.

The chain combines TRBV27 with TRBJ1-2; 7 bases agree with TRBD1. Germline CDR1 MNHEY, CDR2 SMNVEV (reference sequence). This CDR3 region has 12 residues. The V gene end was trimmed by 8 bases and the J gene end by 4 bases; junction bases not matched to a gene: 4. The CDR3 reads CASSAGGYGYTF. The CDR3 DNA follows: TGTGCCAGCTCAGCAGGGGGCTATGGCTACACCTTC.

The chain links TRBV10-3 to TRBJ2-1, with TRBD1 matching 8 bases. The trim removed 3 bases at V and 7 bases at J, leaving 8 bases unmatched. This CDR3 contains 15 residues. Germline-derived CDR1 and CDR2 are ENHRY and SYGVKD. In nucleotides, the CDR3 is TGTGCCATCAGTGATCGGCAGGGGGCAGATAATGAGCAGTTCTTC. Protein product: CAISDRQGADNEQFF.

CDR3 in DNA: TGTGCCAGCAGCTTCCAGGACAGGGGTTACGAGCAGTACTTC. Amino acids: CASSFQDRGYEQYF. The chain has TRBV7-9 and TRBJ2-7; 9 nucleotides agree with TRBD1. The V gene end was trimmed by 3 bases and the J gene end by 4 bases; junction bases not matched to a gene: 4. Germline CDR1 and CDR2: SEHNR and FQNEAQ (reference sequence). The CDR3 is 14 amino acids.

This clone was counted once. The chain uses TRBV6-5 and TRBJ2-2; no clear D. The germline CDR1 and CDR2 sequences are MNHEY and SVGAGI. The length of the CDR3 is 14 residues. Trimming shortened V by 4 bases and J by 4 bases, and 10 bases separated the two germline ends. The CDR3 region has the DNA TGTGCCAGCAGTTGGGCGGCAGTCACCGGGGAGCTGTTTTTT. Protein product: CASSWAAVTGELFF.

The chain recombines TRBV6-1 with TRBJ2-1; 8 bases are a match to TRBD2. This CDR3 region has 14 residues. Losses at the gene ends were 10 bases for V and 0 bases for J; bases not matched to a gene: 5. From germline, CDR1 is MNHNS and CDR2 SASEGT. The DNA of the CDR3 is TGTGCCATAGCGGGATTGAGCTCCTACAATGAGCAGTTCTTC. Its translation is CAIAGLSSYNEQFF.

This clone showed up just once. This chain links TRBV28 with TRBJ2-2; D is perhaps TRBD1 (6 bases). Germline V gene sequence: CDR1 MDHEN, CDR2 SYDVKM. With 3 bases removed from V and 2 bases from J, the gap between germline ends came to 22 bases. This CDR3 has 19 residues. The CDR3 protein is CASSFEVYRAVPNTGELFF. In nucleotides, the CDR3 is TGTGCCAGCAGTTTCGAGGTGTACAGGGCGGTCCCTAACACCGGGGAGCTGTTTTTT.

The chain's CDR3 is CASSLDRATYNEQFF. CDR3 nucleotide sequence: TGTGCCAGCAGTCTCGACAGGGCAACCTACAATGAGCAGTTCTTC. The V and J genes are TRBV28 and TRBJ2-1, with 7 bases fitting TRBD1. CDR3 length: 15 amino acids. Germline V gene data show CDR1 as MDHEN and CDR2 as SYDVKM. V shed 5 bases and J 2 bases; nucleotides not matched to a gene: 6.

This clone was observed a handful of times. The chain uses TRBV13 and TRBJ2-5, with D perhaps matching TRBD2 (5 bases). The germline gives CDR1 PRHDT, CDR2 FYEKMQ (reference sequence). The germline V and J ends were trimmed by 8 bases and 1 base, with 11 bases remaining between them. The CDR3 extends over 13 amino acids. CDR3 protein: CASRRNGQETQYF. The DNA of the CDR3 is TGTGCCAGCCGGAGGAACGGCCAAGAGACCCAGTACTTC.

The V and J genes are TRBV7-6 and TRBJ2-2; weak D call: TRBD1 (5 bases). CDR1 SGHVS and CDR2 FNYEAQ come from the germline V gene. The CDR3 contains 12 residues. The ends were cut back, 5 bases at V and 10 bases at J, with 11 bases in the middle. CDR3 sequence: CASSQGVEELFF. The CDR3 DNA reads TGTGCCAGCAGCCAAGGGGTTGAGGAGCTGTTTTTT.

This clone was detected once. The gene calls are TRBV7-9 and TRBJ2-5, with 9 bases that match TRBD1. J gave up 4 bases and V 1 base, and 7 bases lay outside the gene matches. This CDR3 has 16 amino acids. Germline V gene sequence: CDR1 SEHNR, CDR2 FQNEAQ (reference sequence). This chain's CDR3 is CASSLGGTGWRETQYF. CDR3 DNA sequence: TGTGCCAGCAGCTTAGGAGGGACAGGGTGGAGAGAGACCCAGTACTTC.

This rearrangement joins TRBV27 to TRBJ2-7, with a possible D match to TRBD1 (6 bases). Deletions cut 2 bases from V and 3 bases from J, with 11 bases between. This CDR3 is 14 amino acids long. CDR1 MNHEY and CDR2 SMNVEV come from the germline V gene (reference sequence). The DNA for the CDR3 is TGTGCCAGCAGTTTACAACAGGGTTACTACGAGCAGTACTTC. Protein: CASSLQQGYYEQYF.

This chain joins TRBV6-5 and TRBJ1-3; 7 bases match TRBD1. The CDR3 has 16 amino acids. V gave up 1 base and J gave up 4 bases; unmatched junction bases: 7. Germline V gene lookup returns CDR1 MNHEY and CDR2 SVGAGI. This CDR3 reads CASSYLDRESGNTIYF. The CDR3 DNA follows: TGTGCCAGCAGTTACTTAGACAGGGAGTCGGGAAACACCATATATTTT.

The chain is built from TRBV4-1 and TRBJ2-7; D is perhaps TRBD2 (6 bases). V lost 0 bases and J lost 3, with 15 bases in between. From germline, CDR1 is MGHRA and CDR2 YSYEKL. This CDR3 is 16 amino acids long. The CDR3 sequence is CASSQEPGTRSYEQYF. The CDR3 DNA reads TGCGCCAGCAGCCAAGAACCCGGGACTCGGAGCTACGAGCAGTACTTC.

The CDR3 loop reads CSVGSYRGTSYEQYF. The CDR3 bases are TGCAGCGTGGGGTCCTACAGGGGGACCTCCTACGAGCAGTACTTC. The rearrangement links TRBV29-1 to TRBJ2-7; 8 bases match TRBD1. The germline CDR1 and CDR2 sequences are SQVTM and ANQGSEA. CDR3 size: 15 residues. The J segment lost 0 bases and the V segment lost 6 bases, leaving 10 bases of the junction unmatched.

The V gene is TRBV19, the J gene TRBJ1-1, with D possibly being TRBD1 (5 bases). V shed 6 bases and J shed 2 bases, with 10 bases lying between them. This CDR3 spans 13 amino acids. Germline V gene sequence: CDR1 LNHDA, CDR2 SQIVND (reference sequence). CDR3 DNA: TGTGCCAGTAGGTTGGGGCTAAACACTGAAGCTTTCTTT. Amino acid sequence: CASRLGLNTEAFF.

The V call is TRBV29-1, the J call TRBJ1-2; 9 nucleotides align to TRBD1. Germline V gives CDR1 SQVTM, CDR2 ANQGSEA. J gave up 4 bases and V 4 bases, and 13 bases lay outside the gene matches. The CDR3 consists of 16 residues. The CDR3 is CSVGFGTGSNSYGYTF. The CDR3 nucleotides read TGCAGCGTTGGCTTTGGGACAGGGTCAAACTCCTATGGCTACACCTTC. Full variable domain (outside the CDR3, taken from reference TRBV29-1 and TRBJ1-2): SAVISQKPSRDICQRGTSLTIQCQVDSQVTMMFWYRQQPGQSLTLIATANQGSEATYESGFVIDKFPISRPNLTFSTLTVSNMSPEDSSIYLCSVGFGTGSNSYGYTFGSGTRLTVV.

This clone has a handful of counts. The rearrangement joins TRBV4-3 to TRBJ2-7; TRBD1 matches 10 bases. V lost 8 bases, J lost 2 bases, and 9 bases stayed unmatched. CDR3 size: 15 residues. Germline-derived CDR1 and CDR2 are LGHNA and YSLEER. Written as DNA, the CDR3 is TGCGCCAGCCGCGTAAGGGACAGGGGTCCCTACGAGCAGTACTTC. This encodes CASRVRDRGPYEQYF.

Note on this clone: Distinct nucleotide sequences in the sample also encode this CDR3. The rearrangement links TRBV28 to TRBJ2-7; 8 positions agree with TRBD1. Per germline, CDR1 MDHEN and CDR2 SYDVKM. The CDR3 is 19 amino acids. With 3 bases clipped from V and 0 bases from J, the junction kept 16 bases outside the gene matches. CDR3 sequence: CASSFGDLYRGQASYEQYF. The DNA of the CDR3 is TGTGCCAGCAGTTTCGGGGATCTTTACCGGGGACAGGCCTCCTACGAGCAGTACTTC.

The CDR3 DNA reads TGTGCCAGCAGTGTAGGAGACACCATATATTTT. It specifies CASSVGDTIYF. The rearrangement joins TRBV6-1 to TRBJ1-3; no firm D call. CDR1 and CDR2 from the germline V gene are MNHNS and SASEGT. V gave up 4 bases and J gave up 8 bases, with 6 bases separating them. There are 11 residues in the CDR3.

The rearrangement joins TRBV27 to TRBJ1-4, with D possibly TRBD1 on 5 matching bases. Trimming removed 6 bases from V and 7 bases from J, with 12 bases in between. The CDR3 extends over 13 amino acids. Germline values: CDR1 MNHEY, CDR2 SMNVEV (reference sequence). The CDR3, as DNA: TGTGCCAGCAGCATTACAGGAGTTGAAAAACTGTTTTTT. It specifies CASSITGVEKLFF.

The V gene is TRBV4-1, the J gene TRBJ1-1; TRBD1 matches at 9 bases. The ends lost 11 bases at V and 0 bases at J; junction bases unmatched: 4. Germline loops: CDR1 MGHRA, CDR2 YSYEKL. The CDR3 consists of 13 residues. The CDR3 spells CAGRQGVNTEAFF. Here the CDR3 DNA reads TGCGCCGGGAGACAGGGGGTGAACACTGAAGCTTTCTTT.